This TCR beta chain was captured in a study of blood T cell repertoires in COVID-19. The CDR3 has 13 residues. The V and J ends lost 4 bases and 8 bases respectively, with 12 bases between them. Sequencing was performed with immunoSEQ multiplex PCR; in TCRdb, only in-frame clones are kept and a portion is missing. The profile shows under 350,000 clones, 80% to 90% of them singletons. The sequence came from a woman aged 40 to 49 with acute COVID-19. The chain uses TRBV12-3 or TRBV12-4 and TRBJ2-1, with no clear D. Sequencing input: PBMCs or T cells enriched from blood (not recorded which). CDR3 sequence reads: CASSSSLVHEQFF. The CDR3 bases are TGTGCCAGCAGTTCTAGTCTTGTGCATGAGCAGTTCTTC.